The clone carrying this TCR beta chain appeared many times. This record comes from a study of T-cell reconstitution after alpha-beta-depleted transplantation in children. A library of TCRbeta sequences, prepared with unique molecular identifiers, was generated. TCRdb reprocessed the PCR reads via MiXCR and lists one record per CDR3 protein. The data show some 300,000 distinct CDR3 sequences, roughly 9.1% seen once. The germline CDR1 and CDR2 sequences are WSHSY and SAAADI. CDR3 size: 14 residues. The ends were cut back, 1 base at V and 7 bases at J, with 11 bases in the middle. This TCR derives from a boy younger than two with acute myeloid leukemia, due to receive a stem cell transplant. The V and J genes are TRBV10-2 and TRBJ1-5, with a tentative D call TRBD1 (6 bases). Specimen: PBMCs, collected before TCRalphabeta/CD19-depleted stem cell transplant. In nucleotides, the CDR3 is TGCGCCAGCAGTGAGTGGACAGAGGGGCAGCCCCAGCATTTT. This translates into CASSEWTEGQPQHF.